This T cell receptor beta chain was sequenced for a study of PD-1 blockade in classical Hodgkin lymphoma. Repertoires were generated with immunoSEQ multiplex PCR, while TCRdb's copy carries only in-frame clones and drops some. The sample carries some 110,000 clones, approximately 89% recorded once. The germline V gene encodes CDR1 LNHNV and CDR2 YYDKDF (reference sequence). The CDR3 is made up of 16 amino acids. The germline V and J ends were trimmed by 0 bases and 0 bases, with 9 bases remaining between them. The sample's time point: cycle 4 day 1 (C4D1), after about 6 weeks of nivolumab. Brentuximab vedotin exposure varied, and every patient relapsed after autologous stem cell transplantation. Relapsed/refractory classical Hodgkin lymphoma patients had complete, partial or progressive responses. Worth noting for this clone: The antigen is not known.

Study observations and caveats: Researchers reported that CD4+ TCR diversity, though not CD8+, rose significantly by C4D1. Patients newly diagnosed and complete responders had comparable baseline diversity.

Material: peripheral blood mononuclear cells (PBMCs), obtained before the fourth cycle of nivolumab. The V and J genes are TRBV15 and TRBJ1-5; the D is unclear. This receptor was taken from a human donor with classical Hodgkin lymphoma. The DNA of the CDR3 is TGTGCCACCAGCAGAGATCGGGGTCTTAGCAATCAGCCCCAGCATTTT. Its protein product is CATSRDRGLSNQPQHF. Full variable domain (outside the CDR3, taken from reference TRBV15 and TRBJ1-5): DAMVIQNPRYQVTQFGKPVTLSCSQTLNHNVMYWYQQKSSQAPKLLFHYYDKDFNNEADTPDNFQSRRPNTSFCFLDIRSPGLGDTAMYLCATSRDRGLSNQPQHFGDGTRLSIL.